A selection of T cell receptor beta chains follows, all from one sample in a study of PD-L1 blockade in urothelial cancer. Produced via immunoSEQ multiplex PCR; TCRdb's table is partial and in-frame only. The table shows under 80,000 clones, with 80% to 90% occurring only once. This specimen was PBMCs, taken around atezolizumab (anti-PD-L1) treatment. Every receptor here comes from a man aged 65 to 85 with urothelial cancer. Both conserved end residues are part of each CDR3. The order of the fields is clone size, V gene, D gene, CDR3 length, J gene, CDR3 protein, CDR3 DNA. D genes are given only for firm matches. Rows may omit the clone size; those that give it use once, few, many or a size class.

.	TRBV7-2	TRBD2	16	TRBJ2-7	CASRGGLAGGGYEQYF	TGTGCCAGCAGGGGGGGACTAGCGGGAGGCGGGTACGAGCAGTACTTC
.	TRBV5-1	TRBD1	18	TRBJ2-6	CASSLPGTGDPGANVLTF	TGCGCCAGCAGCCTACCCGGGACAGGGGATCCGGGGGCCAACGTCCTGACTTTC
.	TRBV19	TRBD1	14	TRBJ1-1	CASSPQGAGTEAFF	TGTGCCAGTAGTCCTCAGGGGGCAGGCACTGAAGCTTTCTTT
once	TRBV6-5	.	14	TRBJ1-3	CASRPGLTENTIYF	TGTGCCAGCAGGCCCGGACTAACAGAAAACACCATATATTTT
.	TRBV21-1	.	14	TRBJ2-7	CAKSTCGRSREQYF	TGTGCCAAATCGACCTGCGGGAGGAGTAGGGAGCAGTACTTC
.	TRBV18	.	14	TRBJ1-5	CASSVTGEYQPQHF	TGTGCCAGCTCCGTCACGGGGGAATATCAGCCCCAGCATTTT
.	TRBV5-4	.	14	TRBJ2-1	CASSLVSSYNEQFF	TGTGCCAGCAGCTTGGTTAGCTCCTACAATGAGCAGTTCTTC
.	TRBV9	.	17	TRBJ2-2	CASSPREDRKNTGELFF	TGTGCCAGCAGCCCCCGTGAGGACAGAAAGAACACCGGGGAGCTGTTTTTT
.	TRBV7-8	.	17	TRBJ2-7	CASSLYKGDPLPREQYF	TGTGCCAGCAGCTTGTATAAAGGGGATCCTCTCCCACGCGAGCAGTACTTC
.	TRBV4-3	TRBD2	16	TRBJ2-7	CASSQGVAGAGYEQYF	TGCGCCAGCAGCCAGGGGGTAGCGGGAGCTGGATACGAGCAGTACTTC
.	TRBV11-2	.	14	TRBJ2-3	CASSLRGKTDTQYF	TGTGCCAGCAGCTTACGCGGGAAAACAGATACGCAGTATTTT
.	TRBV15	TRBD2	19	TRBJ2-4	CATSRDIAGAQLAKNIQYF	TGTGCCACCAGCAGAGATATAGCGGGAGCCCAGCTGGCCAAAAACATTCAGTACTTC
.	TRBV7-9	TRBD2	16	TRBJ2-1	CASSPTSGYSKNEQFF	TGTGCCAGCAGCCCGACTAGCGGGTATAGCAAGAATGAGCAGTTCTTC
.	TRBV7-6	TRBD1	19	TRBJ1-5	CASSLAPLRDRAKEQPQHF	TGTGCCAGCAGCTTAGCGCCCCTTAGGGACAGGGCAAAGGAACAGCCCCAGCATTTT
.	TRBV13	.	14	TRBJ2-7	CASSLKDRDYEQYF	TGTGCCAGCAGCTTGAAGGACAGAGACTACGAGCAGTACTTC
.	TRBV30	.	16	TRBJ2-3	CAWSVWAMGPADTQYF	TGTGCCTGGAGTGTGTGGGCCATGGGGCCGGCAGATACGCAGTATTTT
.	TRBV6-5	TRBD1	13	TRBJ1-1	CASRRQGETEAFF	TGTGCCAGCAGAAGACAGGGAGAAACTGAAGCTTTCTTT
.	TRBV7-2	.	15	TRBJ1-1	CASSLAAGGVAEAFF	TGTGCCAGCAGCTTAGCGGCGGGGGGGGTAGCTGAAGCTTTCTTT
.	TRBV4-1	.	15	TRBJ2-1	CASRDRLDDYNEQFF	TGCGCCAGCAGGGATCGACTAGATGATTACAATGAGCAGTTCTTC
once	TRBV10-3	TRBD1	14	TRBJ1-4	CAISDGQGDEKLFF	TGTGCCATCAGTGATGGACAGGGGGATGAAAAACTGTTTTTT
.	TRBV6-5	.	15	TRBJ1-4	CASSSTGLTNEKLFF	TGTGCCAGCAGTTCAACAGGGCTTACTAATGAAAAACTGTTTTTT
.	TRBV15	TRBD2	13	TRBJ2-5	CATSRDVAGGRYF	TGTGCCACCAGCAGAGATGTAGCGGGGGGCCGGTACTTC
.	TRBV5-8	TRBD1	14	TRBJ2-7	CASSLRTGSYEQYF	TGTGCCAGCAGCTTAAGGACAGGTTCCTACGAGCAGTACTTC
.	TRBV11-3	TRBD2	15	TRBJ2-1	CASSPRLAGGNEQFF	TGTGCCAGCAGCCCCCGACTAGCGGGAGGAAATGAGCAGTTCTTC
.	TRBV4-1	.	14	TRBJ2-5	CASSEHGPQETQYF	TGCGCCAGCAGCGAACATGGGCCCCAAGAGACCCAGTACTTC
.	TRBV14	.	14	TRBJ2-7	CASSQDSSGGEQYF	TGTGCCAGCAGCCAAGATTCGTCCGGGGGCGAGCAGTACTTC
.	TRBV25-1	.	15	TRBJ2-3	CASSEGAAPGDTQYF	TGTGCCAGCAGTGAAGGGGCGGCACCAGGGGATACGCAGTATTTT
few	TRBV10-3	.	12	TRBJ1-1	CATSPRRTEAFF	TGTGCCACCTCGCCAAGGAGAACTGAAGCTTTCTTT
.	TRBV11-2	TRBD2	17	TRBJ2-5	CASSLGLAGSEGETQYF	TGTGCCAGCAGCTTGGGACTAGCGGGGTCGGAGGGAGAGACCCAGTACTTC
.	TRBV29-1	.	14	TRBJ2-1	CSVEGGNSYNEQFF	TGCAGCGTTGAAGGAGGGAATTCCTACAATGAGCAGTTCTTC
once	TRBV18	TRBD2	13	TRBJ2-5	CASSATTAGDQYF	TGTGCCAGCTCAGCCACTACAGCGGGAGACCAGTACTTC
.	TRBV7-2	TRBD2	15	TRBJ2-1	CASIRSSGRVNEQFF	TGTGCCAGCATCCGTTCTAGCGGGAGGGTGAATGAGCAGTTCTTC